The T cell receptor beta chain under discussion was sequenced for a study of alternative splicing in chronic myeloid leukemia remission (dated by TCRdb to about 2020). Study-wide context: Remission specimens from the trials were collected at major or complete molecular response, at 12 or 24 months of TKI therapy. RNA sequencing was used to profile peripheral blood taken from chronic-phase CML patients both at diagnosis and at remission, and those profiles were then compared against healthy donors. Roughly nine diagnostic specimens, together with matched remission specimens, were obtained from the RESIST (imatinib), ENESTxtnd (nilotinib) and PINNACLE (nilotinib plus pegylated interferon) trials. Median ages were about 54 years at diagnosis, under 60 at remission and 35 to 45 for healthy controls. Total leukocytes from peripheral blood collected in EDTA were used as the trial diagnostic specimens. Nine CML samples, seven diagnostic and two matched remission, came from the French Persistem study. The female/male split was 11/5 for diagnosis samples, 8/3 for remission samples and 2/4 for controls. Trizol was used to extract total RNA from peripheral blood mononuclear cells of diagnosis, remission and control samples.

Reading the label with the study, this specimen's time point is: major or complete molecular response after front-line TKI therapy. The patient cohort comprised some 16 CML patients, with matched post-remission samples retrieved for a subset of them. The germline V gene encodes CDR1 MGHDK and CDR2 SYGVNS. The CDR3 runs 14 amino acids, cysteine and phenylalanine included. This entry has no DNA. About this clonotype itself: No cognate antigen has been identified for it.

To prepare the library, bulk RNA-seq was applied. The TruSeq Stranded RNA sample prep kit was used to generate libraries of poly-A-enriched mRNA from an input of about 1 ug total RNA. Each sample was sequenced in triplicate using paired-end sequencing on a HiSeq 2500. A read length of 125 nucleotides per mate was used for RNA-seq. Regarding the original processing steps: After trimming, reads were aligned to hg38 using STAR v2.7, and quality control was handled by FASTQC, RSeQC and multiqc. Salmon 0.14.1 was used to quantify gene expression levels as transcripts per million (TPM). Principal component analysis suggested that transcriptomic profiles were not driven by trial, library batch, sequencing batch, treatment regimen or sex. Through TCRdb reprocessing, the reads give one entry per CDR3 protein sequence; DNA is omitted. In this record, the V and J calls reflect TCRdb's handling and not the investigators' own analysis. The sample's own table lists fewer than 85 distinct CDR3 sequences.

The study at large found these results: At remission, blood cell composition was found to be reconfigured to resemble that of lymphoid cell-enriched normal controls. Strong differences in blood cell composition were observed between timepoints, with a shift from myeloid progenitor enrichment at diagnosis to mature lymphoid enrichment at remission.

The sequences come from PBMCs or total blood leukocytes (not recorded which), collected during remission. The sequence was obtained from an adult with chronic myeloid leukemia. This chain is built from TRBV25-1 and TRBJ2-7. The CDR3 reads CASSQVTGSYEQYF.